This passage covers 2 T cell receptor beta chains from one sample sequenced in a study of glioma-infiltrating T cells after dendritic cell vaccination. Profiling relied on immunoSEQ multiplex PCR, and the TCRdb table lists in-frame clones only, not all of them. This sample carries under 75,000 clones, about 84% of them seen once, and the ten largest clones take roughly 8.5%. Noted time point: after dendritic cell vaccination, including at tumor progression/relapse. Sequenced here: blood, sampled after dendritic cell vaccination. Receptor source: a human donor with glioblastoma.

The V and J genes are TRBV7-9 and TRBJ2-3, with 10 bases identical to TRBD2. Germline values: CDR1 SEHNR, CDR2 FQNEAQ (reference sequence). V lost 4 bases to trimming and J lost 6 bases; unmatched junction nucleotides: 13. This CDR3 is built from 17 residues. The CDR3 region has the DNA TGTGCCAGCAGCTCCTATGGCAGAACTAGCGGGGCCGATACGCAGTATTTT. Protein product: CASSSYGRTSGADTQYF.

The chain has TRBV4-3 and TRBJ1-2; 8 bases line up with TRBD1. The CDR3 length is 15 residues. The germline gives CDR1 LGHNA, CDR2 YSLEER. With V trimmed by 2 bases and J by 8 bases, 10 bases remained unmatched. Here the CDR3 reads CASSQMDRAGSGYTF. In nucleotides, the CDR3 is TGCGCCAGCAGCCAAATGGACAGGGCGGGGAGCGGCTACACCTTC.